This passage covers 7 T cell receptor beta chains from one sample sequenced in a study of blood T cell repertoires in COVID-19. Profiled with immunoSEQ multiplex PCR; TCRdb holds only in-frame clones, not every one. The table has about 67,000 clones, approximately 87% seen once. Sample: peripheral blood. These receptors came from a man aged 50 to 60 with active COVID-19.

The chain combines TRBV7-3 with TRBJ2-7; 8 bases fit TRBD2. The CDR3 totals 13 residues. Trimming removed 5 bases from V and 7 bases from J; junction bases left unmatched: 7. Germline assignment: CDR1 SGHTA and CDR2 FQGTGA. Written as DNA, the CDR3 is TGTGCCAGCAGCCCGAGCGGGGGCGGTGAGCAGTACTTC. Its translation: CASSPSGGGEQYF.

This clone came up once. The J gene is TRBJ2-2, the V gene TRBV11-3; 7 positions agree with TRBD1. The CDR3 loop spans 15 amino acids. Germline loops: CDR1 SGHNT, CDR2 YENEEA. V shed 5 bases and J 1 base; nucleotides not matched to a gene: 4. The CDR3 nucleotides read TGTGCCAGCAGCCCTAGACAGGGGAACACCGGGGAGCTGTTTTTT. This codes for CASSPRQGNTGELFF.

The chain employs TRBV5-6 and TRBJ1-4; no firm D call. The germline V gene has CDR1 SGHDT and CDR2 YYEEEE. The CDR3 is 16 amino acids. V lost 0 bases to trimming and J lost 0 bases, with 9 bases between them. CDR3 nucleotide sequence: TGTGCCAGCAGCTTGGGACACGGGACAACTAATGAAAAACTGTTTTTT. Translated: CASSLGHGTTNEKLFF.

The V call is TRBV2, the J call TRBJ1-5, with unresolved D. The CDR3 is 12 residues long. Trimming took 11 bases from V and 9 from J, leaving 17 bases between them. Germline CDR1 SNHLY, CDR2 FYNNEI. CDR3 sequence reads: CAGWEGFGPQHF. CDR3 in DNA: TGTGCCGGGTGGGAGGGTTTCGGGCCCCAGCATTTT.

This rearrangement joins TRBV5-6 to TRBJ1-3; 7 positions agree with TRBD1. This CDR3 has 14 amino acids. Trimming at V came to 6 bases and at J to 2 bases, leaving 5 bases not matched to a gene. CDR1 SGHDT and CDR2 YYEEEE come from the germline V gene. The CDR3 sequence: CASTGTGAGNTIYF. CDR3 coding DNA: TGTGCCAGCACCGGAACAGGGGCTGGAAACACCATATATTTT.

This rearrangement joins TRBV6-2 or TRBV6-3 to TRBJ1-5, with D possibly matching TRBD1 (5 bases). The CDR3 loop spans 14 amino acids. Germline assignment: CDR1 MNHEY and CDR2 SVGEGT. V was trimmed by 5 bases and J by 9 bases, leaving 17 bases between them. This CDR3 is CASSDLRDIGPQHF. DNA for the CDR3: TGTGCCAGCAGTGACCTCAGGGATATTGGGCCCCAGCATTTT.

The chain links TRBV3-1 (or the pseudogene TRBV3-2) to TRBJ2-2, with D uncertain. V was pared by 0 bases and J by 8 bases, with 7 bases between. CDR3 length equals 13 residues. CDR1 is LGHDT and CDR2 is YNNKEL in the germline V gene (reference sequence). The CDR3 DNA follows: TGTGCCAGCAGCCAAGATCGAACAGGGGAGCTGTTTTTT. Translation gives CASSQDRTGELFF.